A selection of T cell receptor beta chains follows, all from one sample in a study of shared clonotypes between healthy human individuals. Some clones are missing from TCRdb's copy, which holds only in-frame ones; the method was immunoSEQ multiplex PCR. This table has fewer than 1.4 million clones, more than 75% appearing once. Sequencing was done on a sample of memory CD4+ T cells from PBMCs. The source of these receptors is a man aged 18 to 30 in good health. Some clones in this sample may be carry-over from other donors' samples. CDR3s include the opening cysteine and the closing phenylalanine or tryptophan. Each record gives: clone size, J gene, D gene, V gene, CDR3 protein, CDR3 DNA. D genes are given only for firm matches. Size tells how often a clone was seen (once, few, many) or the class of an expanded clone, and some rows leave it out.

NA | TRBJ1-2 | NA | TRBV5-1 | CASTEPGGGYTF | TGCGCCAGCACGGAACCGGGGGGTGGCTACACCTTC
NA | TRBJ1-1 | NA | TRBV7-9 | CASSFAGVSEAFF | TGTGCCAGCAGCTTCGCAGGGGTTTCTGAAGCTTTCTTT
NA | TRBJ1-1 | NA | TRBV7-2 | CASSLVGSGVGTEAFF | TGTGCCAGCAGCTTGGTTGGTTCCGGGGTGGGGACTGAAGCTTTCTTT
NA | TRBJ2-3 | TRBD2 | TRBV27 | CASRGAGASTDTQYF | TGTGCCAGCAGGGGAGCGGGAGCGAGCACAGATACGCAGTATTTT
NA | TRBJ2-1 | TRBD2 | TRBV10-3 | CAISESYLAGGINEQFF | TGTGCCATCAGTGAGTCATATCTAGCGGGAGGGATAAATGAGCAGTTCTTC
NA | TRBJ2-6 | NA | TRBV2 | CASRRKDSPRISGANVLTF | TGTGCCAGCAGAAGAAAGGATAGTCCAAGAATCTCTGGGGCCAACGTCCTGACTTTC
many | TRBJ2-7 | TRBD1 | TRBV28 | CASRGTVISYEQYF | TGTGCCAGCAGGGGGACAGTGATCTCCTACGAGCAGTACTTC
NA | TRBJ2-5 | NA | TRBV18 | CASSPRTQETQYF | TGTGCCAGCTCACCTAGGACTCAAGAGACCCAGTACTTC
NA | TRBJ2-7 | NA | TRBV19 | CASRPGGAFSYEQYF | TGTGCCAGTCGCCCAGGAGGGGCGTTCTCCTACGAGCAGTACTTC
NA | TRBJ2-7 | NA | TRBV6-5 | CASSYAGRELYEQYF | TGTGCCAGCAGTTACGCGGGAAGGGAACTCTACGAGCAGTACTTC
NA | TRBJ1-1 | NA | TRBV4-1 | CASSQPLTGGTEAFF | TGCGCCAGCAGCCAACCCCTCACGGGGGGCACTGAAGCTTTCTTT
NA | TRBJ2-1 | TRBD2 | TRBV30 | CAWSVSGSDEQFF | TGTGCCTGGAGTGTTAGCGGGAGTGATGAGCAGTTCTTC
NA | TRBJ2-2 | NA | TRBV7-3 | CASSLLGGATGELFF | TGTGCCAGCAGCCTCCTAGGGGGGGCGACCGGGGAGCTGTTTTTT
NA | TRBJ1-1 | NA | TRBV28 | CASRAGTAGTEAFF | TGTGCCAGCAGGGCGGGGACGGCGGGGACTGAAGCTTTCTTT
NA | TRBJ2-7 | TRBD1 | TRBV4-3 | CASSPGQLYEQYF | TGCGCCAGCAGCCCGGGACAGCTCTACGAGCAGTACTTC
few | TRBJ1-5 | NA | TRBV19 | CASSTGAQPQHF | TGTGCCAGTTCTACCGGGGCTCAGCCCCAGCATTTT
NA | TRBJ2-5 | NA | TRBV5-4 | CASSYAGGETQYF | TGTGCCAGCAGCTACGCTGGGGGGGAGACCCAGTACTTC
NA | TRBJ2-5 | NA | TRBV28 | CASSLWGSLKRETQYF | TGTGCCAGCAGTTTGTGGGGCAGCCTAAAGAGGGAGACCCAGTACTTC